Following are 25 T cell receptor beta chains from one sample sequenced in a study of blood T cells in healthy people across ages. The second PCR ran roughly 6 to 11 cycles with a sample-barcoded 5' primer and J-beta primers. TCRdb reprocessed the 5' RACE reads with MiXCR, giving one entry per CDR3 protein. The repertoire holds nearly 1 million distinct CDR3 sequences, about 53% seen once, with about a fifth in the top ten. Specimen: blood. Receptor source: a woman aged 55-70 years in good health.

V and J are TRBV6-5 and TRBJ2-1; no firm D call. The germline V gene has CDR1 MNHEY and CDR2 SVGAGI. The CDR3 totals 13 residues. V was cut by 4 bases and J by 4 bases, with 8 bases left in between. The CDR3 nucleotides are TGTGCCAGCAGTTCCAATAAATACAATGAGCAGTTCTTC. This gives the protein CASSSNKYNEQFF.

The V and J genes are TRBV7-9 and TRBJ2-1; D is undetermined. Germline V lookup: CDR1 SEHNR, CDR2 FQNEAQ (reference sequence). The V end was cut by 3 bases, the J end by 0 bases, with 9 bases between. The CDR3 has 15 residues. CDR3: CASSLAAHSYNEQFF. CDR3 DNA sequence: TGTGCCAGCAGCTTGGCAGCGCACTCCTACAATGAGCAGTTCTTC.

The rearrangement links TRBV7-7 to TRBJ2-1; possible D gene TRBD2, 6 bases. The germline V gene encodes CDR1 SSHAT and CDR2 FNYEAQ (reference sequence). Trimming shortened V by 4 bases and J by 14 bases, and 18 bases separated the two germline ends. This CDR3 contains 13 residues. The CDR3 DNA reads TGTGCCAGCAGCTCCTCGCTAGCCGGGAGCAAGTTCTTC. It is translated as CASSSSLAGSKFF.

This chain connects TRBV20-1 to TRBJ2-1; D remains ambiguous. V lost 6 bases and J 9 bases, leaving 15 bases between the germline ends. In germline, CDR1 is DFQATT, CDR2 SNEGSKA (reference sequence). CDR3 length: 12 amino acids. CDR3 sequence reads: CSAPPTLTEQFF. The CDR3 DNA follows: TGCAGTGCCCCTCCTACCCTTACTGAGCAGTTCTTC.

V usage is TRBV2 and J usage is TRBJ2-7; possible D gene TRBD1, 6 bases. Between the trimmed V and J ends, which lost 6 bases and 0 bases, there was a span of 15 bases. The CDR3 covers 15 residues. The V gene's germline CDR1 is SNHLY and CDR2 FYNNEI. This CDR3 reads CASRVQGSSSYEQYF. CDR3 DNA sequence: TGTGCCAGCAGAGTACAGGGATCCAGCTCCTACGAGCAGTACTTC.

The rearrangement links TRBV4-1 to TRBJ2-1; 7 bases agree with TRBD1. CDR1 and CDR2 (germline): MGHRA, YSYEKL. This CDR3 comprises 14 residues. Trimming removed 4 bases from V and 2 bases from J; junction bases left unmatched: 2. In DNA form, the CDR3 reads TGCGCCAGCAGCCGGGACAGCACCTACAATGAGCAGTTCTTC. Protein product: CASSRDSTYNEQFF.

V gene TRBV6-1 combines with J gene TRBJ2-7; 11 bases align to TRBD1. Trimming removed 5 bases from V and 4 bases from J; junction bases left unmatched: 25. This CDR3 comprises 21 residues. CDR1 and CDR2 (germline): MNHNS, SASEGT. As DNA, the CDR3 is TGTGCCAGCAGTCTCAAATTGGGACAGGAGACAGATGGGACAGGGGGATACGAGCAGTACTTC. Translation: CASSLKLGQETDGTGGYEQYF.

The rearrangement links TRBV5-1 to TRBJ2-1; 8 bases are shared with TRBD2. The CDR3 consists of 14 residues. V trimming: 4 bases; J trimming: 6 bases; junction bases outside the gene matches: 6. CDR1 SGHRS and CDR2 YFSETQ come from the germline V gene. This CDR3 is CASSTTGGLNEQFF. Here the CDR3 DNA reads TGCGCCAGCAGCACGACGGGAGGGCTCAATGAGCAGTTCTTC. The full variable domain, in which reference TRBV5-1 and TRBJ2-1 provide the parts outside the CDR3, is KAGVTQTPRYLIKTRGQQVTLSCSPISGHRSVSWYQQTPGQGLQFLFEYFSETQRNKGNFPGRFSGRQFSNSRSEMNVSTLELGDSALYLCASSTTGGLNEQFFGPGTRLTVL.

A single count supports this clonotype. The chain links TRBV2 to TRBJ1-4; TRBD1 matches at 7 bases. The trim removed 4 bases at V and 8 bases at J, leaving 7 bases unmatched. The CDR3 has 14 amino acids. Germline loops: CDR1 SNHLY, CDR2 FYNNEI. CDR3 nucleotide sequence: TGTGCCAGCAGTGCGGCAGGGGGTTGGGAAAAACTGTTTTTT. Translated, it gives CASSAAGGWEKLFF.

This rearrangement joins TRBV25-1 to TRBJ1-2; D is ambiguous. There are 11 residues in the CDR3. Trimming removed 5 bases at V and 4 bases at J, with 5 bases between. Germline-derived CDR1 and CDR2 are MGHDK and SYGVNS. This CDR3 reads CASSHSYGYTF. The CDR3 coding sequence is TGTGCCAGCAGTCACAGCTATGGCTACACCTTC.

The gene calls are TRBV2 and TRBJ2-3; a possible D gene is TRBD2 (5 bases). V shed 5 bases and J shed 0 bases, with 9 bases lying between them. This CDR3 has 14 amino acids. The germline V gene has CDR1 SNHLY and CDR2 FYNNEI. The DNA of the CDR3 is TGTGCCAGCAGTCGACGGACTAGCACAGATACGCAGTATTTT. Its protein is CASSRRTSTDTQYF.

This clonotype came up many times. The rearrangement joins TRBV3-1 to TRBJ2-5; a weak D match, TRBD2 (6 bases). In germline, CDR1 is LGHDT, CDR2 YNNKEL (reference sequence). Trimming stripped 4 bases from V and 1 base from J, with 16 bases between. The CDR3 runs to 16 residues. The CDR3 DNA is TGTGCCAGCAGCCTGGCTTCCTCACTAGCCCAAGAGACCCAGTACTTC. This codes for CASSLASSLAQETQYF.

Only a few counts were recorded for this clonotype. The rearrangement uses TRBV5-1 and TRBJ2-3; no definite D call. Trimming stripped 4 bases from V and 7 bases from J, with 22 bases between. Germline CDR1 reads SGHRS; CDR2 reads YFSETQ. The CDR3 has 16 residues. The CDR3 DNA reads as TGCGCCAGCAGCCCTACGGACCGAAATTCGGGTAATACGCAGTATTTT. Translated, it gives CASSPTDRNSGNTQYF.

The rearrangement links TRBV28 to TRBJ2-5, with TRBD1 matching 11 bases. The assigned J gene may be wrong: the sequence end matches TRBJ2-7 better. The CDR3 consists of 15 residues. Per the germline V gene, CDR1 is MDHEN and CDR2 is SYDVKM. Here the CDR3 DNA reads TGTGCCAGCAGTAGTAACCCGGGACAGGGGGACGAGCAGTACTTC. It codes for CASSSNPGQGDEQYF.

The CDR3 region is CASSPIGSTDTQYF. DNA for the CDR3: TGTGCCAGCTCACCAATCGGTTCAACAGATACGCAGTATTTT. The rearrangement joins TRBV18 to TRBJ2-3, with D uncertain. The ends were cut back, 2 bases at V and 3 bases at J, with 9 bases in the middle. The CDR3 sequence is 14 residues long. From germline, CDR1 is KGHSH and CDR2 LQKENI.

The J gene is TRBJ1-5, the V gene TRBV12-3 or TRBV12-4, with D possibly being TRBD1 (5 bases). The CDR3 has 15 amino acids. The ends were cut back, 2 bases at V and 4 bases at J, with 12 bases in the middle. In nucleotides, the CDR3 is TGTGCCAGCAGTTTAATGGGGACGGCAAATCAGCCCCAGCATTTT. Amino acids: CASSLMGTANQPQHF.

The chain has TRBV6-6 and TRBJ2-7, with 9 bases lining up with TRBD1. The CDR3 spans 15 residues. J lost 6 bases, V lost 6 bases, and 12 bases had no gene match. Germline loops: CDR1 MNHNY, CDR2 SVGAGI (reference sequence). The CDR3 sequence: CASRGPGQGTCEQYF. The CDR3 DNA follows: TGTGCCAGCAGGGGACCGGGACAGGGAACCTGCGAGCAGTACTTC.

The V call is TRBV10-1, the J call TRBJ2-4, with 11 bases matching TRBD2. The DNA end lines up better with TRBJ2-7; the J call may be wrong. This CDR3 is 14 amino acids long. Germline CDR1 is WNHNN and CDR2 is SYGVQD (reference sequence). CDR3 nucleotide sequence: TGCGCCAGCAGTGAGTCTAGCGGGAGGGACGAGCAGTACTTC. It specifies CASSESSGRDEQYF.

This clonotype showed up just a few times. This sequence joins TRBV20-1 and TRBJ1-2; possible D gene TRBD1, 5 bases. Germline CDR1 and CDR2: DFQATT and SNEGSKA (reference sequence). The CDR3 contains 15 residues. V lost 3 bases to trimming and J lost 0 bases, with 14 bases between them. The CDR3 spells CSAREQALANYGYTF. The CDR3 nucleotides are TGCAGTGCTAGGGAACAGGCTCTAGCTAACTATGGCTACACCTTC.

The table lists this clonotype with a count of one. V and J are TRBV6-2 or TRBV6-3 and TRBJ2-3; 11 bases fit TRBD2. The CDR3 is made up of 18 amino acids. From germline, CDR1 is MNHEY and CDR2 SVGEGT. V shed 0 bases and J 1 base; nucleotides not matched to a gene: 6. Written as DNA, the CDR3 is TGTGCCAGCAGTTACTCCGGGCTAGCGGGAGGCGGCACAGATACGCAGTATTTT. Translated, it gives CASSYSGLAGGGTDTQYF.

The V call is TRBV7-9, the J call TRBJ2-7; 9 nucleotides line up with TRBD1. Trimming took 5 bases from V and 4 from J; bases not matched to a gene: 6. This CDR3 has 14 residues. Germline V CDR1 and CDR2: SEHNR, FQNEAQ (reference sequence). The CDR3 here is CASSIQGARYEQYF. The CDR3 bases are TGTGCCAGCAGCATACAGGGGGCGCGTTACGAGCAGTACTTC.

This chain uses TRBV29-1 with TRBJ2-7; 10 positions agree with TRBD1. V lost 4 bases to trimming and J lost 10 bases; unmatched junction nucleotides: 10. CDR1 SQVTM and CDR2 ANQGSEA come from the germline V gene. The CDR3 has 13 amino acids. The CDR3 sequence is CSVVGQGRKAQYF. DNA for the CDR3: TGCAGCGTTGTGGGACAGGGGAGGAAGGCCCAGTACTTC.

V usage is TRBV4-2 and J usage is TRBJ2-5; 8 bases match TRBD2. This CDR3 contains 17 residues. V trimming: 0 bases; J trimming: 4 bases; junction bases outside the gene matches: 10. Germline CDR1 and CDR2: LGHNA and YNFKEQ. This CDR3 reads CASSQDIGSGIPETQYF. The CDR3 DNA reads TGTGCCAGCAGCCAAGATATAGGTAGCGGGATCCCAGAGACCCAGTACTTC.

V usage is TRBV6-2 or TRBV6-3 and J usage is TRBJ1-1, with D possibly TRBD1 on 6 matching bases. The V end was cut by 0 bases, the J end by 5 bases, with 16 bases between. The germline V gene encodes CDR1 MNHEY and CDR2 SVGEGT. CDR3 length: 16 residues. Written as DNA, the CDR3 is TGTGCCAGCAGTTACTCCGCCAACAGGGTTTGGACTGAAGCTTTCTTT. Its protein is CASSYSANRVWTEAFF.

The chain uses TRBV29-1 and TRBJ2-3; TRBD1 matches 8 bases. Germline assignment: CDR1 SQVTM and CDR2 ANQGSEA. The CDR3 spans 16 residues. The V and J ends lost 6 bases and 6 bases, in that order; junction bases with no gene match: 17. The CDR3 nucleotides are TGCAGCGTCGCCCATTTTTCGGGACAGGAGGTGGATACGCAGTATTTT. Its protein product is CSVAHFSGQEVDTQYF.